This TCR beta chain was identified in a study of CD4 T cells in relation to SARS-CoV-2 and coronaviruses. Study details: Convalescent patients had median age roughly 37 years, range about 21 to 80. Study outcomes and limitations: No crossreactivity against non-spike viral proteins was tested here.

Libraries were prepared by immunoSEQ multiplex PCR; TCRdb keeps only in-frame clonotypes and omits some of them. The profile shows 50,000 to 65,000 clones, 92% of them singletons. As regards this clone: Its specificity is not known.

The source is an adult with COVID-19. Sequencing was carried out using naive CD4+ T cells from PBMCs. Documented subset: naive CD4+ T cells isolated by negative enrichment.

The CDR3 DNA sequence: TGTGCCAGCAGTAGGACGGAATACTCTGGAAACACCATATATTTT. This sequence encodes CASSRTEYSGNTIYF. J is TRBJ1-3 and V is TRBV2; D remains ambiguous. Per the germline V gene, CDR1 is SNHLY and CDR2 is FYNNEI. Trimming pared 5 bases from V and 0 bases from J, leaving 11 bases between. CDR3 size: 15 residues. Looking up the rest from reference TRBV2 and TRBJ1-3 gives the full variable domain: EPEVTQTPSHQVTQMGQEVILRCVPISNHLYFYWYRQILGQKVEFLVSFYNNEISEKSEIFDDQFSVERPDGSNFTLKIRSTKLEDSAMYFCASSRTEYSGNTIYFGEGSWLTVV.